This TCR beta chain derives from a study of control samples from healthy donors and cancer patients. Germline V gene lookup returns CDR1 SGHVS and CDR2 FQNEAQ. This CDR3 comprises 16 residues. Trimming at V came to 2 bases and at J to 2 bases, leaving 4 bases not matched to a gene. TCRdb's table, derived via immunoSEQ multiplex PCR, lists solely in-frame clones and lacks some. Among roughly 76,000 clones, approximately 94% were seen once, and the ten largest hold around 4.5%. The chain recombines TRBV7-8 with TRBJ2-2; the match to TRBD2 covers 8 bases. Sequencing was done on a sample of blood. The TCR was taken from a young woman in good health. The CDR3 loop is CASSLTSGSNTGELFF. CDR3 DNA: TGTGCCAGCAGCTTAACTAGCGGCTCTAACACCGGGGAGCTGTTTTTT.